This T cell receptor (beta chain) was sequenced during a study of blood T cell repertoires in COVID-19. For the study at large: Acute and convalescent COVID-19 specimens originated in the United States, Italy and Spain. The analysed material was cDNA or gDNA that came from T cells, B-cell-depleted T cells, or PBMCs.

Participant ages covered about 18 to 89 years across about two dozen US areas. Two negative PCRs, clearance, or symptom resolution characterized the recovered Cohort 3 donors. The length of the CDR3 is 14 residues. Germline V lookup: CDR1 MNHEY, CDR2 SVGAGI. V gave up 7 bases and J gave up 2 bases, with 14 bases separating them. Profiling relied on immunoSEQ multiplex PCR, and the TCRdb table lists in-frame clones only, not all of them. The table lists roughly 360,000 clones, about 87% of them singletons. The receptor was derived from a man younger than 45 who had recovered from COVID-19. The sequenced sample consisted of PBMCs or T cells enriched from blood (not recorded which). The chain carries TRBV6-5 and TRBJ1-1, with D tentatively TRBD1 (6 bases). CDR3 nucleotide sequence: TGTGCCAGCAACAGGGACGGAGTAAACACTGAAGCTTTCTTT. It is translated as CASNRDGVNTEAFF.